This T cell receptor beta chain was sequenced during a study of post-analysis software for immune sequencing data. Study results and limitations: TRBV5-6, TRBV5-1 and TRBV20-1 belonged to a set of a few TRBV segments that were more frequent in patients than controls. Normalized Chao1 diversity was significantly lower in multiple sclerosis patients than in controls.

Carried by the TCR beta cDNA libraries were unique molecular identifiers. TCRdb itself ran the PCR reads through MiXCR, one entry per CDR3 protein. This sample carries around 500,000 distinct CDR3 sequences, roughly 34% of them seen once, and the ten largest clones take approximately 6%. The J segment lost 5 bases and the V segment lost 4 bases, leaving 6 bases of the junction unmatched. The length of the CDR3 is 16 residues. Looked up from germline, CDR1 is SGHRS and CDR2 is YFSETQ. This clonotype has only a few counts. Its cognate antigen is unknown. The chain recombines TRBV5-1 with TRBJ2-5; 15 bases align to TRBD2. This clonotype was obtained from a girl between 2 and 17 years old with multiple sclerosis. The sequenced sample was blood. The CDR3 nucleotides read TGCGCCAGCAGCATGGGACTAGCGGGGGGCCCGGAGACCCAGTACTTC. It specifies CASSMGLAGGPETQYF.